This TCR beta chain was found in a study of T cells in Graves' hyperthyroidism and ophthalmopathy. Study results and caveats: Ophthalmopathy was distinguished from stable hyperthyroidism by 13 V-J signatures.

Diagnosis rested on symptoms, serum thyroxine and TRAb, thyroid ultrasound, and orbital computed tomography. This clonotype was detected a few times. Its antigen remains unidentified. V was pared by 4 bases and J by 0 bases, with 7 bases between. The germline gives CDR1 SGDLS, CDR2 YYNGEE. The CDR3 contains 13 residues. Amplification of TCR beta CDR3 regions used RNA as the template. HTBI primers were used for first-round RT-PCR of the TCR CDR3. TCRdb re-derived calls from the multiplex PCR reads in MiXCR, one entry per CDR3 protein. The data contain under 300,000 distinct CDR3 sequences, roughly 14% of them singletons.

The TCR sequence derives from a woman in her twenties or thirties with Graves' hyperthyroidism that later progressed to Graves' ophthalmopathy. This chain connects TRBV9 to TRBJ2-5; TRBD2 might be the D (5 bases). The sample comprised blood. This CDR3 is CASSWGDQETQYF. The CDR3 bases are TGTGCCAGCAGCTGGGGAGACCAAGAGACCCAGTACTTC. The whole variable domain, remainder taken from reference TRBV9 and TRBJ2-5, is DSGVTQTPKHLITATGQRVTLRCSPRSGDLSVYWYQQSLDQGLQFLIQYYNGEERAKGNILERFSAQQFPDLHSELNLSSLELGDSALYFCASSWGDQETQYFGPGTRLLVL.